This TCR beta chain came from a study of blood T cell repertoires in COVID-19. Study-level background: Spain, Italy and the United States supplied samples that represented acute and convalescent COVID-19. PBMCs, B-cell-depleted T cells, or T cells provided the cDNA or gDNA that made up the material.

In the authors' workflow: Estimation of nucleated cell counts was performed using reference gene primer amplification. TCRdb's copy holds only in-frame clones and misses some; the assay was immunoSEQ multiplex PCR. D and trimming were read from the DNA, whereas the V and J calls and clone size are those reported in that table. The table shows around 100,000 clones, with about 85% occurring only once. The CDR3 is 14 residues long. The V gene's germline CDR1 is MNHEY and CDR2 SMNVEV (reference sequence). V was shortened by 3 bases and J by 0 bases, with 6 bases between the two germline ends. The source material was peripheral blood. This chain connects TRBV27 to TRBJ1-5; D gene unclear. This sequence originates from a man aged 50-59 years with active or convalescent COVID-19. CDR3 sequence (DNA): TGTGCCAGCAGTTTTACCAGTAGCAATCAGCCCCAGCATTTT. Translating it yields CASSFTSSNQPQHF.